These 10 T cell receptor beta chains were all obtained from the same sample, sequenced in a study of blood T cell repertoires in COVID-19. Data came from immunoSEQ multiplex PCR; TCRdb stores just in-frame clones and leaves some out. This sample has roughly 150,000 clones; 89% occur once, and the top ten carry about 3%. The sample comprised peripheral blood. The receptors originated from a man in his 60s with acute or convalescent COVID-19.

The chain is built from TRBV3-1 (or the pseudogene TRBV3-2) and TRBJ1-1; possible D gene TRBD1, 5 bases. Germline assignment: CDR1 LGHDT and CDR2 YNNKEL (reference sequence). CDR3 size: 15 residues. With 3 bases removed from V and 3 bases from J, the gap between germline ends came to 14 bases. This chain's CDR3 is CASSHHNQTDTEAFF. CDR3 DNA sequence: TGTGCCAGCAGCCATCATAATCAGACAGACACTGAAGCTTTCTTT.

This chain uses TRBV4-3 with TRBJ1-2; 9 bases map to TRBD1. The junction had 4 bases not matched to a gene; V was cut back by 4 bases and J by 1 base. Germline loops: CDR1 LGHNA, CDR2 YSLEER. The CDR3 extends over 15 amino acids. The DNA of the CDR3 is TGCGCCAGCAGCCCCGGGACAGGGAATAACTATGGCTACACCTTC. Protein: CASSPGTGNNYGYTF.

The J gene is TRBJ1-1, the V gene TRBV6-5, with 7 bases that match TRBD1. After removal of 5 bases from V and 6 bases from J, the junction contained 12 bases not matched to a gene. CDR3 length: 15 residues. Germline lookup yields CDR1 MNHEY and CDR2 SVGAGI. CDR3 loop: CASSRSFQGEAEAFF. CDR3 coding DNA: TGTGCCAGCAGTCGCTCATTTCAGGGGGAGGCTGAAGCTTTCTTT.

The V gene is TRBV5-1, the J gene TRBJ2-4; a possible D gene is TRBD2 (7 bases). CDR1 is SGHRS and CDR2 is YFSETQ in the germline V gene. The CDR3 sequence is 16 residues long. The V gene lost 0 bases and the J gene lost 3 bases, with 13 bases spanning the gap. The CDR3 is CASSLGGGPGKNIQYF. For the CDR3, the DNA is TGCGCCAGCAGCTTGGGGGGGGGCCCGGGCAAAAACATTCAGTACTTC.

The sample holds one count of this clone. V gene TRBV3-1 (or the pseudogene TRBV3-2) combines with J gene TRBJ1-1, with D tentatively TRBD1 (5 bases). The germline V and J ends were trimmed by 4 bases and 8 bases, with 14 bases remaining between them. The CDR3 covers 13 residues. Germline loops: CDR1 LGHDT, CDR2 YNNKEL (reference sequence). The CDR3 DNA sequence: TGTGCCAGCAGCCGGGCGGGGGACCGGGAAGCTTTCTTT. Translated: CASSRAGDREAFF.

This clone was observed once. V gene TRBV5-1 combines with J gene TRBJ2-7; possible D gene TRBD2, 5 bases. Trimming cost V 0 bases and J 5 bases, with 9 bases left between them. This CDR3 contains 13 residues. Germline-derived CDR1 and CDR2 are SGHRS and YFSETQ. The CDR3 DNA reads as TGCGCCAGCAGCTTGGTTGAGGGCCACGAGCAGTACTTC. Translating gives CASSLVEGHEQYF.

This sequence joins TRBV19 and TRBJ1-2; 11 nucleotides line up with TRBD1. This CDR3 has 15 amino acids. CDR1 and CDR2 from the germline V gene are LNHDA and SQIVND (reference sequence). V trimming: 3 bases; J trimming: 4 bases; junction bases outside the gene matches: 4. In nucleotides, the CDR3 is TGTGCCAGTAGTATCACCGGGACAGGGGGCTATGGCTACACCTTC. It yields the protein CASSITGTGGYGYTF.

V is TRBV24-1 and J is TRBJ2-1; D gene unclear. Germline V gives CDR1 KGHDR, CDR2 SFDVKD. Trimming removed 5 bases from V and 5 bases from J, with 9 bases in between. The CDR3 spans 13 residues. CDR3 bases: TGTGCCACCAGTGTAGCTAGGAACAATGAGCAGTTCTTC. This codes for CATSVARNNEQFF.

V and J are TRBV6-6 and TRBJ2-1; 7 bases agree with TRBD1. CDR1 is MNHNY, CDR2 SVGAGI, per germline (reference sequence). The CDR3 is 15 amino acids. V shed 6 bases, J shed 10 bases, and the junction held 15 bases outside the gene matches. The CDR3 spells CASSQGGGTTGEQFF. The CDR3 coding sequence is TGTGCCAGCAGCCAAGGGGGCGGAACCACGGGGGAGCAGTTCTTC.

This clone was seen only a few times. The chain has TRBV5-1 and TRBJ2-2; tentatively, D is TRBD2 (7 bases). CDR3 length equals 19 residues. From germline, CDR1 is SGHRS and CDR2 YFSETQ. Trimming shortened V by 2 bases and J by 4 bases, and 24 bases separated the two germline ends. This chain's CDR3 is CASSLRGSSGGPFTGELFF. As DNA, the CDR3 is TGCGCCAGCAGCTTACGTGGGTCGTCCGGGGGGCCGTTCACCGGGGAGCTGTTTTTT.